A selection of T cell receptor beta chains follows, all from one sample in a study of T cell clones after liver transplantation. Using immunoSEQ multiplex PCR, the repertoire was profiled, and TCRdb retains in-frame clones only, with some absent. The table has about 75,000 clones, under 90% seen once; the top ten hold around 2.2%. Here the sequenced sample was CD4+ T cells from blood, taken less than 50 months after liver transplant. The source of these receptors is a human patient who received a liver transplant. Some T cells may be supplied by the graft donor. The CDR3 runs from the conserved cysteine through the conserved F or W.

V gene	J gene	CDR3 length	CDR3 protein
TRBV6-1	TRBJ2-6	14	CASLGGSGANVLTF
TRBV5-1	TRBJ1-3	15	CASSLVGAGGNTIYF
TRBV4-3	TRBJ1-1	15	CASSQEGQLNTEAFF
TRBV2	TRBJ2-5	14	CASSEVPGRETQYF
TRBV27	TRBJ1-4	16	CASSRSVGQFNEKLFF
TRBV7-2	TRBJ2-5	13	CASSLGQLETQYF
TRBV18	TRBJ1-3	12	CASSQPGHPIYF
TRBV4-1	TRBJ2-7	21	CASSQEGSWTSGGNRYYEQYF
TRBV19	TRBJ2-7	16	CASSIGLAGGPDEQYF
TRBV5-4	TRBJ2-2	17	CASNLEGRSSNTGELFF
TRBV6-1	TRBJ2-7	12	CASSAPPYEQYF
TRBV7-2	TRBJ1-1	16	CASSLVGLGANTEAFF
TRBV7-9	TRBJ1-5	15	CASSLGSPRNQPQHF
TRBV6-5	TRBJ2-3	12	CASKSGADTQYF
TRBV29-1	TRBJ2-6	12	CSISGGANVLTF
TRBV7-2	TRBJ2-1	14	CASSSGGGTLEQFF
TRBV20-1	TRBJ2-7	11	CSALNFYEQYF
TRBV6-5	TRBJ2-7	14	CATLRGGLSYEQYF
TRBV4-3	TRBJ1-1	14	CASSQMLVNTEAFF
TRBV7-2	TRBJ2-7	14	CASSHGQNGYEQYF
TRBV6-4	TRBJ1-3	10	CASSAHTIYF
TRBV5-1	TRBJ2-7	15	CASSLAGTVTYEQYF
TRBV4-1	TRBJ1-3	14	CASSQLTGENTIYF
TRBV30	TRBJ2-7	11	CAWNNRVGQYF
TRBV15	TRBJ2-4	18	CATSRGTSGGPSKNIQYF
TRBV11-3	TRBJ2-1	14	CASSSSGAYNEQFF
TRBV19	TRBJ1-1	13	CASSTYYRDEAFF
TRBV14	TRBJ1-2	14	CASSDGVRDYGYTF
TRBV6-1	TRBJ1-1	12	CAGSPQGGGAFF
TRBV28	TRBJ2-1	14	CASSTGTGSNEQFF
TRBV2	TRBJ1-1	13	CASHLPGDTEAFF
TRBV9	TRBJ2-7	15	CASSVGQGRSYEQYF
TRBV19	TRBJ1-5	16	CASSSRDSARNQPQHF
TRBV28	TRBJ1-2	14	CASIRGRGGYGYTF
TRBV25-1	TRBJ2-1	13	CASREDGYNEQFF
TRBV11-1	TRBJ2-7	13	CASSTRQTYEQYF
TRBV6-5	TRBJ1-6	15	CASSYGQGKNSPLHF
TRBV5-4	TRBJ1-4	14	CASSLAQGFEKLFF
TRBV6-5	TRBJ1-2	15	CASRQGRINPLGYTF
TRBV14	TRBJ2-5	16	CASSQEVYREKETQYF
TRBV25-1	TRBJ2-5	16	CASSDPDRTTVETQYF
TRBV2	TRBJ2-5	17	CASKMGTSGGLRETQYF
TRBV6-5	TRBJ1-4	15	CASSSDGGSSEKLFF
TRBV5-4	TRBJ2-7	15	CASSSRVGTWEEQYF
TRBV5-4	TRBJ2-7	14	CASSLDVGMVEQYF
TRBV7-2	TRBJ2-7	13	CASSLSAPYEQYF
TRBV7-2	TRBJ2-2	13	CASGRAGSGELFF